What follows are 5 T cell receptor beta chains derived from one specimen sequenced in a study of tumor-infiltrating lymphocytes in primary liver carcinoma. From 20-30 mg of unsorted bulk tissue, DNA and RNA were co-extracted together. The input was around 530 ng total RNA; TCR beta cDNA was made from it with a constant-region primer. Researchers made the TCR beta libraries by running three nested multiplex PCR rounds with slightly modified ARM-PCR. TRBV1-TRBV30 forward and Cbeta reverse primers drove the first two roughly 10-cycle rounds. TCRdb called the multiplex PCR reads again in MiXCR, with one record for every CDR3 protein. The sample has 90,000 to 150,000 distinct CDR3 sequences; approximately 71% are singletons. Sequencing used tumor-adjacent normal liver tissue. These receptors were collected from a woman aged 55-70 years with primary liver carcinoma and hepatitis B virus infection.

Note on this clonotype: This may stem from a read error, because a much larger clone lies one nucleotide away. The chain recombines TRBV28 with TRBJ1-2, with a weak D call TRBD1 (5 bases). CDR3 length equals 14 residues. From germline, CDR1 is MDHEN and CDR2 SYDVKM. CDR3 sequence reads: CANSLAGDDGGYTF. The CDR3 nucleotides are TGTGCCAACAGTTTGGCGGGGGACGATGGGGGCTACACCTTC.

As concerns this clonotype: At one end the junction does not follow the germline gene, possibly because of a read error. This chain joins TRBV6-1 and TRBJ2-7; 9 nucleotides line up with TRBD1. The germline V gene encodes CDR1 MNHNS and CDR2 SASEGT. The CDR3 length is 13 residues. CDR3 coding DNA: TGTGCCAGCAGACGGGGACAGGGCCACGAGCAGCATTTC. This gives the protein CASRRGQGHEQHF.

V gene TRBV6-2 or TRBV6-3 combines with J gene TRBJ2-7, with D tentatively TRBD2 (6 bases). CDR3 length equals 15 residues. Germline CDR1 and CDR2: MNHEY and SVGEGT. V was cut by 7 bases and J by 4 bases, with 20 bases left in between. This CDR3 is CASIKSSGRSYEQYF. The CDR3, as DNA: TGTGCCAGCATCAAGTCTAGTGGGAGGTCGTACGAGCAGTACTTC.

Turning to this clonotype: A clone one base away is much larger, so this may be a read error. The chain carries TRBV7-9 and TRBJ2-1; TRBD2 is a possible D gene (6 bases). The CDR3 is 11 residues long. In germline, CDR1 is SEHNR, CDR2 FQNEAQ (reference sequence). The DNA of the CDR3 is TGTGGCAGCAGCCCGGGGGACTTTAGGTTCTTC. This gives the protein CGSSPGDFRFF.

This clonotype was picked up many times. V gene TRBV28 combines with J gene TRBJ1-5; D is unclear. In germline, CDR1 is MDHEN, CDR2 SYDVKM. Between the trimmed V and J ends, which lost 1 base and 5 bases, there was a span of 12 bases. The CDR3 is made up of 15 amino acids. This CDR3 is CASSLSGTGYQPQHF. CDR3 nucleotides: TGTGCCAGCAGTTTATCAGGTACGGGGTATCAGCCCCAGCATTTT.